The rows below give T cell receptor beta chains drawn from one sample of a study of cytomegalovirus exposure and HLA in healthy donors. Measured with immunoSEQ multiplex PCR; TCRdb has only the in-frame clones, and not every one. The data show some 130,000 clones, about 80% seen once. The sample consisted of PBMCs. These receptors were taken from a woman aged 40-49 years in good health and CMV-seronegative. Both conserved end residues are part of each CDR3. A D gene is named only where the DNA matches it firmly. Expanded clones get a size class; other rows say once, few or many, or leave the size out.

J gene: TRBJ2-1
V gene: TRBV9
clone size: .
D gene: TRBD2
CDR3 DNA: TGTGCCAGCAGCCTAGCGGGAGAAGGCGATGAGCAGTTCTTC
CDR3 protein: CASSLAGEGDEQFF

J gene: TRBJ1-2
V gene: TRBV19
clone size: .
D gene: TRBD1
CDR3 DNA: TGTGCCAGTAGTATAGATACAGAACAGGGGTATGGCTACACCTTC
CDR3 protein: CASSIDTEQGYGYTF

J gene: TRBJ2-1
V gene: TRBV5-1
clone size: .
D gene: .
CDR3 DNA: TGCGCCAGCAGCTTTTCCGCTAGCGATACCAATGAGCAGTTCTTC
CDR3 protein: CASSFSASDTNEQFF

J gene: TRBJ2-1
V gene: TRBV7-8
clone size: .
D gene: .
CDR3 DNA: TGTGCCAGCAGCCCCACCGCAGGGTCTGAGCAGTTCTTC
CDR3 protein: CASSPTAGSEQFF

J gene: TRBJ2-1
V gene: TRBV7-9
clone size: .
D gene: .
CDR3 DNA: TGTGCCAGCAGCTTACCTCTGGAGGATGAGCAGTTCTTC
CDR3 protein: CASSLPLEDEQFF

J gene: TRBJ1-5
V gene: TRBV29-1
clone size: .
D gene: TRBD1
CDR3 DNA: TGCAGCGTGCGACAGGGGCGCAATCAGCCCCAGCATTTT
CDR3 protein: CSVRQGRNQPQHF

J gene: TRBJ2-7
V gene: TRBV21-1
clone size: .
D gene: .
CDR3 DNA: TGTGCCAGGCAGCGGGGTTCTCCGGCCTACGAGCAGTACTTC
CDR3 protein: CARQRGSPAYEQYF

J gene: TRBJ2-7
V gene: TRBV28
clone size: .
D gene: .
CDR3 DNA: TGTGCCAGCGTCACCGCGGGACCAAGCTCCTACGAGCAGTACTTC
CDR3 protein: CASVTAGPSSYEQYF

J gene: TRBJ1-3
V gene: TRBV4-2
clone size: many
D gene: .
CDR3 DNA: TGTGCCAGCAGCCAAGTCGTGGGGGCCGGAAACACCATATATTTT
CDR3 protein: CASSQVVGAGNTIYF

J gene: TRBJ2-1
V gene: TRBV9
clone size: .
D gene: TRBD2
CDR3 DNA: TGTGCCAGCAGCGTAGTAAGGTCTAGCGGTTCCTCTGGTGAGCAGTTCTTC
CDR3 protein: CASSVVRSSGSSGEQFF

J gene: TRBJ1-2
V gene: TRBV2
clone size: .
D gene: TRBD1
CDR3 DNA: TGTGCCAGCAGCTCCGGGACAGACTTCTATGGCTACACCTTC
CDR3 protein: CASSSGTDFYGYTF

J gene: TRBJ1-2
V gene: TRBV6-5
clone size: .
D gene: TRBD1
CDR3 DNA: TGTGCCAGCACCGTATCCACAGGGGGCTGGCGCTACACCTTC
CDR3 protein: CASTVSTGGWRYTF

J gene: TRBJ2-1
V gene: TRBV4-3
clone size: few
D gene: TRBD2
CDR3 DNA: TGCGCCAGCAGCCAAGGACCGGGACTAGCGGGGGGTTATGAGCAGTTCTTC
CDR3 protein: CASSQGPGLAGGYEQFF

J gene: TRBJ2-3
V gene: TRBV4-3
clone size: .
D gene: TRBD2
CDR3 DNA: TGCGCCAGCAGCCAGAAAGACCCGGGACTAGTTGTCACAGATACGCAGTATTTT
CDR3 protein: CASSQKDPGLVVTDTQYF

J gene: TRBJ1-2
V gene: TRBV6-5
clone size: .
D gene: TRBD1
CDR3 DNA: TGTGCCAGCAGTCGACAGGGCTATGGCTACCCCTTC
CDR3 protein: CASSRQGYGYPF

J gene: TRBJ1-2
V gene: TRBV19
clone size: .
D gene: .
CDR3 DNA: TGTGCCAGTAGTCTGGGGACATTCGTTAACTATGGCTACACCTTC
CDR3 protein: CASSLGTFVNYGYTF

J gene: TRBJ2-7
V gene: TRBV27
clone size: .
D gene: .
CDR3 DNA: TGTGCCAGCAGTTTGGGCAGGGGCTCCTACGAGCAGTACTTC
CDR3 protein: CASSLGRGSYEQYF

J gene: TRBJ2-7
V gene: TRBV27
clone size: .
D gene: .
CDR3 DNA: TGTGCCAGCAGTCCAACGGGGTACGAGCAGTACTTC
CDR3 protein: CASSPTGYEQYF

J gene: TRBJ1-1
V gene: TRBV19
clone size: .
D gene: TRBD1
CDR3 DNA: TGTGCCAGTACCGAGGGACAGGGGGCTTCGAGAACTGAAGCTTTCTTT
CDR3 protein: CASTEGQGASRTEAFF

J gene: TRBJ2-2
V gene: TRBV4-3
clone size: .
D gene: TRBD1
CDR3 DNA: TGCGCCAGCAGCCAAGTTCAGGGGGCGGTCGGGGAGCTGTTTTTT
CDR3 protein: CASSQVQGAVGELFF

J gene: TRBJ2-1
V gene: TRBV6-5
clone size: once
D gene: TRBD1
CDR3 DNA: TGTGCCAGCAGTACGGGACAGCCTATTTACAATGAGCAGTTCTTC
CDR3 protein: CASSTGQPIYNEQFF

J gene: TRBJ2-5
V gene: TRBV5-6
clone size: .
D gene: .
CDR3 DNA: TGTGCCAGCAGCGGGGACACGGAGAGAGAGCAGTACTTC
CDR3 protein: CASSGDTEREQYF

J gene: TRBJ1-2
V gene: TRBV9
clone size: .
D gene: .
CDR3 DNA: TGTGCCAGCAGCGTAGAGGCGATGGAGCTTTACTATGGCTACACCTTC
CDR3 protein: CASSVEAMELYYGYTF

J gene: TRBJ1-2
V gene: TRBV9
clone size: .
D gene: .
CDR3 DNA: TGTGCCAGCAGCGTCGGGGACTATGGCTACACCTTC
CDR3 protein: CASSVGDYGYTF

J gene: TRBJ2-2
V gene: TRBV7-2
clone size: .
D gene: TRBD2
CDR3 DNA: TGTGCCAGCACCACAAGGGCTAGCGGAACCGGGGAGCTGTTTTTT
CDR3 protein: CASTTRASGTGELFF

J gene: TRBJ2-2
V gene: TRBV7-3
clone size: once
D gene: TRBD1
CDR3 DNA: TGTGCCAGCAGCTTGGGACAGGGACTCGGGGAGCTGTTTTTT
CDR3 protein: CASSLGQGLGELFF

J gene: TRBJ2-1
V gene: TRBV19
clone size: .
D gene: .
CDR3 DNA: TGTGCCAGTACCCCTCGCGGGGGCCTTTACAATGAGCAGTTCTTC
CDR3 protein: CASTPRGGLYNEQFF

J gene: TRBJ2-5
V gene: TRBV7-2
clone size: once
D gene: .
CDR3 DNA: TGTGCCAGCAGCTTAGGAACGGGACTCCAAGAGACCCAGTACTTC
CDR3 protein: CASSLGTGLQETQYF

J gene: TRBJ2-3
V gene: TRBV18
clone size: .
D gene: TRBD1
CDR3 DNA: TGTGCCAGCTCAGCCCGACAGGGGACGACAGATACGCAGTATTTT
CDR3 protein: CASSARQGTTDTQYF

J gene: TRBJ2-6
V gene: TRBV6-1
clone size: .
D gene: .
CDR3 DNA: TGTGCCAGCAGTGAGGGGGGGGCCGGGGCCAACGTCCTGACTTTC
CDR3 protein: CASSEGGAGANVLTF

J gene: TRBJ1-2
V gene: TRBV5-6
clone size: .
D gene: TRBD1
CDR3 DNA: TGTGCCAGCAGCTTGTCCGGCAGGGGGGACTATGGCTACACCTTC
CDR3 protein: CASSLSGRGDYGYTF

J gene: TRBJ2-2
V gene: TRBV5-4
clone size: .
D gene: TRBD1
CDR3 DNA: TGTGCCAGCAGCTACGGGGACAGGGGTGTTTGGGCCGGGGAGCTGTTTTTT
CDR3 protein: CASSYGDRGVWAGELFF

J gene: TRBJ1-6
V gene: TRBV4-1
clone size: .
D gene: .
CDR3 DNA: TGCGCCAGCAGCCCCGTGACATTCAACGCACCCCTCCACTTT
CDR3 protein: CASSPVTFNAPLHF

J gene: TRBJ1-3
V gene: TRBV6-1
clone size: .
D gene: TRBD1
CDR3 DNA: TGTGCCAGCAGCCACGGGACAGGGGTCGGAAACACCATATATTTT
CDR3 protein: CASSHGTGVGNTIYF

J gene: TRBJ1-5
V gene: TRBV28
clone size: .
D gene: TRBD1
CDR3 DNA: TGTGCCAGCAGTCCGCAGGGACAGGGAAGACGACAGCCCCAGCATTTT
CDR3 protein: CASSPQGQGRRQPQHF

J gene: TRBJ2-3
V gene: TRBV5-4
clone size: once
D gene: TRBD2
CDR3 DNA: TGTGCCAGCAGCTTCCAGCGGGGATTCACAGATACGCAGTATTTT
CDR3 protein: CASSFQRGFTDTQYF

J gene: TRBJ2-7
V gene: TRBV28
clone size: .
D gene: .
CDR3 DNA: TGTGCCAGCAGCCGACAGGCTACTTACGAGCAGTACTTC
CDR3 protein: CASSRQATYEQYF

J gene: TRBJ2-3
V gene: TRBV5-1
clone size: .
D gene: .
CDR3 DNA: TGCGCCAGCAGCTCCGGGGGAAGAGGCACAGATACGCAGTATTTT
CDR3 protein: CASSSGGRGTDTQYF

J gene: TRBJ1-2
V gene: TRBV4-3
clone size: .
D gene: .
CDR3 DNA: TGCGCCAGCAGCCAAGTTTACAGTCCTAACTATGGCTACACCTTC
CDR3 protein: CASSQVYSPNYGYTF

J gene: TRBJ1-1
V gene: TRBV5-8
clone size: .
D gene: TRBD1
CDR3 DNA: TGTGCCAGCAGCTTGGAGGGGGCCAACACTGAAGCTTTCTTT
CDR3 protein: CASSLEGANTEAFF

J gene: TRBJ2-3
V gene: TRBV6-5
clone size: .
D gene: .
CDR3 DNA: TGTGCCAGCAGTAGACTAGGTCCAACAGATACGCAGTATTTT
CDR3 protein: CASSRLGPTDTQYF

J gene: TRBJ1-6
V gene: TRBV9
clone size: few
D gene: .
CDR3 DNA: TGTGCCAGCAGCGTAGCTGACAGTTCCTCTAATTCACCCCTCCACTTT
CDR3 protein: CASSVADSSSNSPLHF

J gene: TRBJ2-7
V gene: TRBV5-1
clone size: .
D gene: .
CDR3 DNA: TGCGCCAGCAGCTTGGTTGGGGGAGGCACGTCCTACGAGCAGTACTTC
CDR3 protein: CASSLVGGGTSYEQYF

J gene: TRBJ1-2
V gene: TRBV27
clone size: .
D gene: .
CDR3 DNA: TGTGCCAGGGGAACAGGGCTAGGCTATGGCTACACCTTC
CDR3 protein: CARGTGLGYGYTF

J gene: TRBJ2-3
V gene: TRBV9
clone size: .
D gene: TRBD2
CDR3 DNA: TGTGCCAGCAGCGTAGGAGGAGCGGGAGAGACAGATACGCAGTATTTT
CDR3 protein: CASSVGGAGETDTQYF

J gene: TRBJ2-3
V gene: TRBV28
clone size: .
D gene: TRBD2
CDR3 DNA: TGTGCCAGCAGTTTTAGCCCTAGCGGGACCGATTCTAGCACAGATACGCAGTATTTT
CDR3 protein: CASSFSPSGTDSSTDTQYF

J gene: TRBJ2-7
V gene: TRBV28
clone size: few
D gene: .
CDR3 DNA: TGTGCCAGCAGTTTGGCCGGTGGCGGAGAAACCTACGAGCAGTACTTC
CDR3 protein: CASSLAGGGETYEQYF

J gene: TRBJ1-5
V gene: TRBV5-8
clone size: .
D gene: .
CDR3 DNA: TGTGCCAGCAGCCCCAGGACAGATATCCATCAGCCCCAGCATTTT
CDR3 protein: CASSPRTDIHQPQHF

J gene: TRBJ1-2
V gene: TRBV2
clone size: .
D gene: .
CDR3 DNA: TGTGCCAGCAGTGAAGTATCACAGTTTGGTGGCTACACCTTC
CDR3 protein: CASSEVSQFGGYTF

J gene: TRBJ1-3
V gene: TRBV10-3
clone size: few
D gene: .
CDR3 DNA: TGTGCCATCAGTGAGTCTTACAGACCCTCTGGAAACACCATATATTTT
CDR3 protein: CAISESYRPSGNTIYF

J gene: TRBJ2-2
V gene: TRBV7-2
clone size: .
D gene: .
CDR3 DNA: TGTGCCAGCAGCTTGGTTCTGACCGGAGCCGGGGAGCTGTTTTTT
CDR3 protein: CASSLVLTGAGELFF